This is a list of T cell receptor beta chains from one sample in a study of Ad26.COV2.S vaccination and SARS-CoV-2 variants. Produced via immunoSEQ multiplex PCR; TCRdb's table is partial and in-frame only. The repertoire holds hundreds of thousands of clones, with 89% as singletons. The source was peripheral blood, collected in a trial of Ad26.COV2.S vaccine versus placebo. The receptors were gathered from a person aged 18-65 years who received the Ad26.COV2.S COVID-19 vaccine or a placebo. CDR3s leave out the opening cysteine and the closing phenylalanine or tryptophan.

CDR3 length: 12; J gene: TRBJ1-2; V gene: TRBV5-4; CDR3 protein: ASSYDGAEYGYT
CDR3 length: 12; J gene: TRBJ1-1; V gene: TRBV9; CDR3 protein: ASSVGRDSPEAF
CDR3 length: 13; J gene: TRBJ2-7; V gene: TRBV30; CDR3 protein: AWSRPGTSGYEQY
CDR3 length: 13; J gene: TRBJ2-1; V gene: TRBV5-4; CDR3 protein: ASSFRLADYNEQF
CDR3 length: 11; J gene: TRBJ2-5; V gene: TRBV12-3/TRBV12-4; CDR3 protein: ASSPPGRETQY
CDR3 length: 14; J gene: TRBJ2-5; V gene: TRBV5-5; CDR3 protein: ASSSGTGILQETQY
CDR3 length: 13; J gene: TRBJ2-2; V gene: TRBV3-1/TRBV3-2; CDR3 protein: ASSQVPGSTGELF
CDR3 length: 12; J gene: TRBJ2-5; V gene: TRBV7-2; CDR3 protein: ASSTQGLQETQY
CDR3 length: 12; J gene: TRBJ2-1; V gene: TRBV7-8; CDR3 protein: ASSEGLAVNEQF
CDR3 length: 14; J gene: TRBJ2-1; V gene: TRBV7-9; CDR3 protein: ASSSLEAGVYNEQF
CDR3 length: 14; J gene: TRBJ2-2; V gene: TRBV24-1; CDR3 protein: ATSDVAPRNTGELF
CDR3 length: 14; J gene: TRBJ1-3; V gene: TRBV5-4; CDR3 protein: ASSVSPTLGRNTIY
CDR3 length: 11; J gene: TRBJ1-3; V gene: TRBV29-1; CDR3 protein: SVAGTGGNTIY
CDR3 length: 13; J gene: TRBJ1-1; V gene: TRBV20-1; CDR3 protein: SASRTGEMNTEAF
CDR3 length: 14; J gene: TRBJ1-6; V gene: TRBV19; CDR3 protein: ASSIRDPENNSPLH
CDR3 length: 10; J gene: TRBJ2-1; V gene: TRBV7-9; CDR3 protein: ASIRGSSEQF
CDR3 length: 13; J gene: TRBJ2-5; V gene: TRBV4-2; CDR3 protein: ASSQGLAGEETQY
CDR3 length: 11; J gene: TRBJ2-7; V gene: TRBV6-2/TRBV6-3; CDR3 protein: ASSYWQGYEQY
CDR3 length: 14; J gene: TRBJ1-6; V gene: TRBV6-5; CDR3 protein: ASSYLGGSRNSPLH
CDR3 length: 15; J gene: TRBJ1-1; V gene: TRBV4-2; CDR3 protein: ASSQVRTGVGNTEAF
CDR3 length: 12; J gene: TRBJ2-3; V gene: TRBV27; CDR3 protein: ASSSLTGSDTQY
CDR3 length: 11; J gene: TRBJ1-5; V gene: TRBV30; CDR3 protein: AWSVNENQPQH
CDR3 length: 11; J gene: TRBJ2-7; V gene: TRBV7-9; CDR3 protein: ASSFDSSYEQY